This paragraph reports one T cell receptor beta chain. It lacks a known antigen. No base quality information exists; no much larger clone differs at one position. The data belong to a study of T cell responses to AZD1222 COVID-19 vaccine (dated by TCRdb to the early 2020s). About the investigation overall: AZD1222 recipients whose second dose came at about 4 weeks and those whose second dose came at about 12 weeks were combined into one group, since spike-specific TCR depth and breadth did not differ between the two schedules. Trial participants were enrolled by age into subgroups of 18-55, 56-69 and 70-plus years, and about 150, 27 and 61 TCR-sequenced participants, respectively, were included in these subgroups. A total of under 250 trial participants underwent TCR sequencing, of whom 200 to 220 had received two doses of AZD1222 and some 25 had received two doses of the MenACWY control vaccine.

From a lookup of the germline V gene, CDR1 and CDR2 are MNHNS and SASEGT. Cut back by 2 bases and 7 bases, the V and J ends lie 9 bases apart. The CDR3 has 13 amino acids, counting the end cysteine and phenylalanine. The entry retains the CDR3 DNA only, 39 bases that are in frame from base 1. The CDR3 regions of human TCRbeta chains were subjected to immunosequencing. Turning to the authors' computational methods: Repertoire TCRs were matched against a reference library of SARS-CoV-2-specific TCRs generated with the MIRA antigen-specificity platform. Breadth was defined as the fraction of unique TCRs that were SARS-CoV-2-associated, and depth was defined as the fraction of total T cells that were SARS-CoV-2-associated. Using the MIRA data, each spike-specific TCR was mapped to the spike region that the TCR reacts to and placed in a CD4 or CD8 class. Log10-transformed breadth and depth values were compared by one-way ANOVA with Sidak's multiple comparisons tests. Here the immuneACCESS table is served through TCRdb, limited to in-frame sequences with V and J called. Missing clones are a known gap in these copies; in checked studies unresolved V genes cover under half, and the rest lacks a known reason. The V and J calls and clone size come from that table; D and trimming were worked out from the DNA. The sample table shows about 96,000 clones, and roughly 90% are seen once. Approximately 27% of the sample goes to the ten largest clones.

In light of the paper, this sample's time point label describes: baseline before first vaccination. Vaccinee samples were obtained from the UK trials COV001 and COV002, which included a single-blind randomized controlled phase 2/3 trial of AZD1222 (ChAdOx1 nCoV-19) in healthy adults. For TCRbeta chain sequencing, PBMC samples were collected from trial participants at day 0 and at day 28 after the second dose. Study-level results and caveats: Reportedly, almost half of the unique spike-specific TCRs recognized epitopes lying outside the regions that are mutated in the B.1.351 and B.1.1.7 variants. Most participants were white British and females outnumbered males, and the authors suggested that clonal diversity may have been underestimated. Conclusions about previously exposed vaccinees are limited because only a handful of AZD1222 recipients were SARS-CoV-2 seropositive at baseline. Because no day 14 peak-response samples were available, the repertoires could be characterized only after the peak T cell response. After two AZD1222 doses, both the breadth and the depth of spike-specific TCRs were significantly higher than at day 0 and than in MenACWY recipients. In the small 56-69-year group, the increase in depth fell short of significance, most likely because of low power. Vaccine-associated CD4 TCRs spanned the whole spike protein, with dominant responses in regions 160-218 and 743-854.

This sequence uses TRBV6-1 and TRBJ1-5; the D gene is unclear. The sequence was obtained from an adult in good health. The input for sequencing was peripheral blood, taken on day 0 of AZD1222 vaccination. At the DNA level, the sequence is TGTGCCAGCAGTGAAAGAGGGTTCCAGCCCCAGCATTTT. Its amino acids are CASSERGFQPQHF.